The 23 T cell receptor beta chains below come from one sample, sequenced in a study of cytomegalovirus exposure and HLA in healthy donors. PCR involved 60 Vbeta and 13 Jbeta primers. The table came from immunoSEQ multiplex PCR; TCRdb's copy has only in-frame clones and leaves some out. Here the sample spans 150,000 or so clones, roughly 80% being singletons. The sequencing sample was made of PBMCs. The source of these receptors is a woman aged 40 to 55 in good health and CMV-seronegative.

This chain joins TRBV5-4 and TRBJ2-7, with D possibly being TRBD2 (7 bases). Germline assignment: CDR1 SGHNT and CDR2 YYREEE (reference sequence). The CDR3 contains 17 residues. V lost 0 bases and J 0 bases, leaving 16 bases between the germline ends. This chain's CDR3 is CASSLAGGRTLSYEQYF. The CDR3 DNA reads as TGTGCCAGCAGCTTGGCGGGGGGCCGAACTCTCTCCTACGAGCAGTACTTC.

The chain has TRBV7-9 and TRBJ1-4; 7 positions match TRBD1. From germline, CDR1 is SEHNR and CDR2 FQNEAQ (reference sequence). CDR3 length: 15 amino acids. The V segment lost 0 bases and the J segment 4 bases; nucleotides outside the gene matches: 2. CDR3 protein: CASSLATGLNEKLFF. DNA of the CDR3: TGTGCCAGCAGCTTAGCGACAGGGCTTAATGAAAAACTGTTTTTT.

The chain couples TRBV6-6 to TRBJ2-7; TRBD1 agrees at 11 bases. Germline loops: CDR1 MNHNY, CDR2 SVGAGI (reference sequence). The length of the CDR3 is 16 residues. The V gene end was trimmed by 0 bases and the J gene end by 3 bases; junction bases not matched to a gene: 4. CDR3 amino acids: CASSYSRTGGIYEQYF. The DNA for the CDR3 is TGTGCCAGCAGTTACTCGAGGACAGGGGGCATCTACGAGCAGTACTTC.

This clone was seen more than once but under ten times. The rearrangement uses TRBV6-5 and TRBJ1-3; tentatively, D is TRBD1 (6 bases). Trimming cost V 2 bases and J 7 bases, with 15 bases left between them. The CDR3 loop spans 15 amino acids. The germline CDR1 and CDR2 sequences are MNHEY and SVGAGI. The CDR3 sequence is CASSYGQGIRNTIYF. The CDR3 nucleotides are TGTGCCAGCAGTTACGGGCAGGGGATTAGGAACACCATATATTTT.

The chain combines TRBV7-9 with TRBJ2-2; 7 positions match TRBD1. The CDR3 spans 17 residues. V gave up 5 bases and J gave up 1 base; unmatched junction bases: 10. Germline V lookup: CDR1 SEHNR, CDR2 FQNEAQ (reference sequence). DNA of the CDR3: TGTGCCAGCAGCCTCCTGGTAGGGGGCGGGAACACCGGGGAGCTGTTTTTT. It specifies CASSLLVGGGNTGELFF.

V and J are TRBV5-6 and TRBJ1-5; 7 positions match TRBD1. V dropped 1 base and J dropped 0; count of bases not matched to a gene: 4. This CDR3 comprises 16 residues. The germline CDR1 and CDR2 sequences are SGHDT and YYEEEE. CDR3 amino acids: CASSLFDRDSNQPQHF. CDR3 bases: TGTGCCAGCAGCTTGTTTGACAGGGATAGCAATCAGCCCCAGCATTTT.

This clone came up once. The gene calls are TRBV27 and TRBJ2-3, with D perhaps TRBD1 (5 bases). This CDR3 comprises 15 residues. Trimming removed 5 bases at V and 5 bases at J, with 17 bases between. Germline values: CDR1 MNHEY, CDR2 SMNVEV (reference sequence). The DNA for the CDR3 is TGTGCCAGCAGTCCGGCAGGGCAGCCTCTAGATACGCAGTATTTT. Encoded protein: CASSPAGQPLDTQYF.

The chain couples TRBV15 to TRBJ1-1; possible D gene TRBD1, 6 bases. This CDR3 spans 14 amino acids. Germline loops: CDR1 LNHNV, CDR2 YYDKDF (reference sequence). Deletions cut 5 bases from V and 0 bases from J, with 10 bases between. The chain's CDR3 is CATSEGHLNTEAFF. As DNA, the CDR3 is TGTGCCACCAGCGAGGGACACTTGAACACTGAAGCTTTCTTT.

The chain combines TRBV7-2 with TRBJ1-1; D is ambiguous. V was shortened by 0 bases and J by 4 bases, with 6 bases between the two germline ends. The CDR3 sequence is 13 residues long. Germline-derived CDR1 and CDR2 are SGHTA and FQGNSA. Here the CDR3 reads CASSLARVTEAFF. CDR3 bases: TGTGCCAGCAGCTTAGCGCGGGTCACTGAAGCTTTCTTT.

The chain combines TRBV7-9 with TRBJ2-5, with 10 bases that match TRBD2. The germline V gene has CDR1 SEHNR and CDR2 FQNEAQ (reference sequence). V was pared by 5 bases and J by 0 bases, with 3 bases of the junction left unmatched. CDR3 length: 15 amino acids. This CDR3 is CASSRTSGNQETQYF. CDR3 coding DNA: TGTGCCAGCAGCAGGACTAGCGGAAACCAAGAGACCCAGTACTTC.

The rearrangement links TRBV7-8 to TRBJ1-1; D might be TRBD1 (6 bases). The CDR3 runs to 15 residues. The ends were cut back, 5 bases at V and 1 base at J, with 14 bases in the middle. CDR1 is SGHVS and CDR2 is FQNEAQ in the germline V gene. In DNA form, the CDR3 reads TGTGCCAGCAGCGACGGACAGTCTCGGAACACTGAAGCTTTCTTT. This sequence encodes CASSDGQSRNTEAFF.

The V and J genes are TRBV7-8 and TRBJ1-3, with a possible D match to TRBD1 (5 bases). The CDR3 loop spans 16 amino acids. The ends were cut back, 1 base at V and 2 bases at J, with 12 bases in the middle. In germline, CDR1 is SGHVS, CDR2 FQNEAQ. The CDR3 sequence: CASSLGVAGTGNTIYF. CDR3 in DNA: TGTGCCAGCAGCTTAGGAGTTGCAGGGACTGGAAACACCATATATTTT.

CDR3 loop: CASSPQAGAETQYF. The CDR3 coding sequence is TGTGCCAGCAGCCCTCAAGCGGGCGCAGAGACCCAGTACTTC. This chain joins TRBV11-3 and TRBJ2-5, with D perhaps matching TRBD2 (6 bases). Trimming cost V 5 bases and J 4 bases, with 14 bases left between them. Per germline, CDR1 SGHNT and CDR2 YENEEA. The CDR3 runs 14 residues.

The rearrangement links TRBV6-5 to TRBJ1-1; no reliable D call. The CDR3 totals 15 residues. The germline CDR1 and CDR2 sequences are MNHEY and SVGAGI. Trimming removed 6 bases at V and 3 bases at J, with 17 bases between. CDR3 DNA: TGTGCCAGCAGACTCACCATAGGAGTTTACACTGAAGCTTTCTTT. Amino acids: CASRLTIGVYTEAFF.

The CDR3 sequence is CSVEEGGQPQHF. The DNA for the CDR3 is TGCAGCGTTGAAGAGGGAGGTCAGCCCCAGCATTTT. This chain joins TRBV29-1 and TRBJ1-5; no definite D call. Germline V CDR1 and CDR2: SQVTM, ANQGSEA. V was shortened by 0 bases and J by 6 bases, with 6 bases between the two germline ends. There are 12 residues in the CDR3.

J is TRBJ2-7 and V is TRBV7-9, with D tentatively TRBD2 (6 bases). CDR1 and CDR2 (germline): SEHNR, FQNEAQ (reference sequence). Deletions cut 4 bases from V and 1 base from J, with 14 bases between. This CDR3 has 15 amino acids. CDR3 sequence reads: CASSSRDGLSYEQYF. The CDR3 DNA reads TGTGCCAGCAGCTCCCGGGACGGACTATCCTACGAGCAGTACTTC.

The CDR3 region has the DNA TGTGCCAGCACCCCTCTGGCGGGAGGGACCGAGCAGTACTTC. Protein: CASTPLAGGTEQYF. V and J are TRBV2 and TRBJ2-7; 9 nucleotides line up with TRBD2. J lost 6 bases, V lost 7 bases, and 10 bases had no gene match. The germline V gene encodes CDR1 SNHLY and CDR2 FYNNEI. CDR3 length equals 14 residues.

The chain has TRBV9 and TRBJ1-1; D is perhaps TRBD1 (5 bases). Germline assignment: CDR1 SGDLS and CDR2 YYNGEE. This CDR3 comprises 15 residues. V was clipped by 0 bases and J by 2 bases, with 11 bases between them. The CDR3 region is CASSVDRGLNTEAFF. The DNA for the CDR3 is TGTGCCAGCAGCGTAGATCGGGGGTTAAACACTGAAGCTTTCTTT.

The chain recombines TRBV28 with TRBJ1-3; D perhaps matches TRBD1 (5 bases). CDR3 size: 14 residues. The V gene lost 3 bases and the J gene lost 7 bases, with 13 bases spanning the gap. Germline CDR1 is MDHEN and CDR2 is SYDVKM. CDR3 nucleotides: TGTGCCAGCAGTTTGGGCAGGGAGGGGAACACCATATATTTT. This sequence encodes CASSLGREGNTIYF.

The chain uses TRBV11-3 and TRBJ1-2, with no clear D. V was clipped by 6 bases and J by 7 bases, with 15 bases between them. CDR1 and CDR2 from the germline V gene are SGHNT and YENEEA. CDR3 length: 13 amino acids. The CDR3 reads CASSFGLQGGYTF. CDR3 sequence (DNA): TGTGCCAGCAGTTTCGGACTGCAAGGTGGCTACACCTTC.

V is TRBV15 and J is TRBJ2-5; 8 positions match TRBD2. Trimming removed 5 bases from V and 2 bases from J; junction bases left unmatched: 7. Germline loops: CDR1 LNHNV, CDR2 YYDKDF (reference sequence). This CDR3 is 15 amino acids long. The DNA for the CDR3 is TGTGCCACCAGCCGCCGGGAGGGCGGACAAGAGACCCAGTACTTC. Protein: CATSRREGGQETQYF.

The chain joins TRBV27 to TRBJ2-4, with 9 positions matching TRBD1. The CDR3 has 14 amino acids. V trimming: 10 bases; J trimming: 3 bases; junction bases outside the gene matches: 7. Per the germline V gene, CDR1 is MNHEY and CDR2 is SMNVEV (reference sequence). The CDR3 DNA follows: TGTGCCACAGCCGGGACAGGGAACAAAAACATTCAGTACTTC. Its translation is CATAGTGNKNIQYF.

V usage is TRBV29-1 and J usage is TRBJ2-7; 10 nucleotides agree with TRBD1. With V trimmed by 1 base and J by 7 bases, 10 bases remained unmatched. Germline V gene sequence: CDR1 SQVTM, CDR2 ANQGSEA. The CDR3 length is 15 residues. CDR3 sequence: CSVEGPTGGSVEQYF. The CDR3 DNA reads as TGCAGCGTTGAAGGTCCGACAGGGGGCTCAGTTGAGCAGTACTTC.